This T cell receptor (beta chain) is from a study of beta chain features in type 1 diabetes. For the study at large: Healthy donors resembled patients in age, gender and cell yields.

The entirety of the isolated RNA underwent reverse transcription, so expressed TCRB transcripts were sequenced. Libraries were prepared by immunoSEQ multiplex PCR; TCRdb keeps only in-frame clonotypes and omits some of them. The repertoire holds hundreds of thousands of clones, with roughly an eighth as singletons. Points on this clone: Its antigen is still unknown.

The authors sorted CD4+ naive, central memory, regulatory and stem cell-like memory cells via CD45RO/CCR7/CD25/CD127/CD95/CD27. Study-level points and caveats: Patients' naive, central memory and Treg TCRB repertoires seemed closer to one another than those of healthy donors. A moderate, significant TCRB CDR3 shortening appeared in type 1 diabetes across four CD4+ subsets.

Germline V lookup: CDR1 SGHTA, CDR2 FQGNSA. This CDR3 has 13 amino acids. V was pared by 6 bases and J by 5 bases, with 6 bases of the junction left unmatched. The receptor's source is a woman between 18 and 29 years old with type 1 diabetes. The V call is TRBV7-2, the J call TRBJ1-2; 7 positions agree with TRBD1. The sample comprised naive CD4+ T cells from blood. The CDR3 DNA reads TGTGCCAGCAGTTCGGGACAGATATATGGCTACACCTTC. Its translation: CASSSGQIYGYTF.